These 6 T cell receptor beta chains originate from one sample sequenced in a study of blood T cells in healthy people across ages. The authors ran a second PCR of 7 to 11 cycles using a sample-barcoded 5' primer and a J-beta primer mix. TCRdb analysed the 5' RACE reads with MiXCR anew, one entry per CDR3 protein. The table has about 1,600,000 distinct CDR3 sequences, around two fifths seen once. The sequenced material came from blood. These receptors all come from a woman younger than 30 in good health.

J is TRBJ1-1 and V is TRBV10-3; 7 bases align to TRBD1. V dropped 8 bases and J dropped 3; count of bases not matched to a gene: 9. Germline lookup yields CDR1 ENHRY and CDR2 SYGVKD. The CDR3 is made up of 14 amino acids. The CDR3 coding sequence is TGTGCCATCTCCTCGGCAGGGGGGGACACTGAAGCTTTCTTT. Its translation: CAISSAGGDTEAFF.

The J gene is TRBJ2-3, the V gene TRBV7-2; D may correspond to TRBD1 or TRBD2 (6 bases each). Trimming removed 10 bases at V and 2 bases at J, with 16 bases between. Looked up from germline, CDR1 is SGHTA and CDR2 is FQGNSA. This CDR3 spans 14 amino acids. This CDR3 reads CAIEGGRITDTQYF. DNA of the CDR3: TGTGCCATCGAGGGGGGACGAATCACAGATACGCAGTATTTT. The whole variable domain, filled in from reference TRBV7-2 and TRBJ2-3, reads GAGVSQSPSNKVTEKGKDVELRCDPISGHTALYWYRQSLGQGLEFLIYFQGNSAPDKSGLPSDRFSAERTGGSVSTLTIQRTQQEDSAVYLCAIEGGRITDTQYFGPGTRLTVL.

This sequence joins TRBV9 and TRBJ1-5; D remains ambiguous. The V end was cut by 4 bases, the J end by 3 bases, with 11 bases between. In germline, CDR1 is SGDLS, CDR2 YYNGEE. The CDR3 covers 14 residues. CDR3 DNA sequence: TGTGCCAGCAGCCCCGACGGGATCAATCAGCCCCAGCATTTT. Encoded protein: CASSPDGINQPQHF. Using reference TRBV9 and TRBJ1-5 for the parts outside the CDR3, the full variable domain is DSGVTQTPKHLITATGQRVTLRCSPRSGDLSVYWYQQSLDQGLQFLIQYYNGEERAKGNILERFSAQQFPDLHSELNLSSLELGDSALYFCASSPDGINQPQHFGDGTRLSIL.

This clonotype turned up a few times. The rearrangement joins TRBV20-1 to TRBJ2-1; 11 bases map to TRBD2. The V and J ends lost 2 bases and 5 bases, in that order; junction bases with no gene match: 8. The germline gives CDR1 DFQATT, CDR2 SNEGSKA (reference sequence). This CDR3 spans 16 amino acids. CDR3 in amino acids: CSARPGTSGFNNEQFF. The CDR3 nucleotides read TGCAGTGCTAGACCCGGGACTAGCGGTTTCAACAATGAGCAGTTCTTC.

This clonotype appeared a few times. The chain couples TRBV29-1 to TRBJ2-2, with a possible D match to TRBD1 (5 bases). Trimming cost V 3 bases and J 2 bases, with 7 bases left between them. The CDR3 spans 13 residues. Germline V gives CDR1 SQVTM, CDR2 ANQGSEA. The CDR3: CSVEQGNTGELFF. DNA for the CDR3: TGCAGCGTTGAGCAGGGAAACACCGGGGAGCTGTTTTTT.

V and J are TRBV27 and TRBJ2-7; 12 nucleotides align to TRBD2. CDR3 length: 15 residues. Trimming removed 5 bases from V and 7 bases from J; junction bases left unmatched: 9. Germline V CDR1 and CDR2: MNHEY, SMNVEV (reference sequence). The CDR3 reads CASSTLAGGDNEQYF. CDR3 DNA: TGTGCCAGCAGTACACTAGCGGGAGGAGACAATGAGCAGTACTTC.